Shown below are 9 T cell receptor beta chains from a single sample sequenced in a study of monozygotic twins with inflammatory bowel disease. Reprocessing the 5' RACE reads, TCRdb reports a single entry for every CDR3 protein and omits DNA. Recorded for this sample: about 130,000 distinct CDR3 sequences. The material sequenced was blood. These TCRs come from a human donor with ulcerative colitis or Crohn's disease, or a healthy co-twin of an affected twin (not recorded which).

The rearrangement links TRBV5-1 to TRBJ2-1; TCRdb indicates TRBD2, and absent DNA this call remains unverified. The germline gives CDR1 SGHRS, CDR2 YFSETQ. This CDR3 contains 16 residues. The CDR3 loop reads CASSLAGVGSYNEQFF.

The V and J genes are TRBV18 and TRBJ2-2; TCRdb picks TRBD1, but there is no DNA to check that call. Germline CDR1 KGHSH, CDR2 LQKENI. The CDR3 runs 16 residues. CDR3 residues: CASSGRRDRHTGELFF. The full variable domain, its missing parts supplied by reference TRBV18 and TRBJ2-2, is NAGVMQNPRHLVRRRGQEARLRCSPMKGHSHVYWYRQLPEEGLKFMVYLQKENIIDESGMPKERFSAEFPKEGPSILRIQQVVRGDSAAYFCASSGRRDRHTGELFFGEGSRLTVL.

This chain links TRBV18 with TRBJ2-1; without DNA, the TCRdb call of TRBD1 cannot be checked. The V gene's germline CDR1 is KGHSH and CDR2 LQKENI. This CDR3 region has 17 residues. The CDR3 sequence: CASSPDPGKASYNEQFF.

The chain carries TRBV7-3 and TRBJ2-1; TCRdb lists TRBD2, though no DNA is available to test this call. This CDR3 is 16 amino acids long. In germline, CDR1 is SGHTA, CDR2 FQGTGA. CDR3 amino acids: CASSLRTSGSYNEQFF.

The chain recombines TRBV20-1 with TRBJ1-5. CDR3 size: 15 residues. Germline CDR1 reads DFQATT; CDR2 reads SNEGSKA (reference sequence). The CDR3: CSVSVTGRGNQPQHF.

The chain recombines TRBV6-5 with TRBJ1-1. Germline assignment: CDR1 MNHEY and CDR2 SVGAGI. The CDR3 is made up of 12 amino acids. The CDR3 reads CASRRGNTEAFF.

The J gene is TRBJ2-5, the V gene TRBV11-1; TCRdb returns TRBD2, unconfirmable since there is no DNA. The CDR3 has 19 amino acids. In germline, CDR1 is SGHAT, CDR2 FQDESV (reference sequence). CDR3: CASSLDGLAGGTGGETQYF.

The chain carries TRBV7-8 and TRBJ2-1; the D gene TCRdb calls, TRBD2, cannot be checked with no DNA. The germline gives CDR1 SGHVS, CDR2 FQNEAQ. This CDR3 spans 17 amino acids. CDR3 loop: CASSPISLAASYNEQFF.

The chain employs TRBV29-1 and TRBJ1-4; TCRdb outputs TRBD1, but without DNA this stays unchecked. The germline V gene encodes CDR1 SQVTM and CDR2 ANQGSEA. The CDR3 is made up of 14 amino acids. The CDR3 sequence: CSVGGQGSAEKLFF. Filled out from reference TRBV29-1 and TRBJ1-4, the complete variable domain reads SAVISQKPSRDICQRGTSLTIQCQVDSQVTMMFWYRQQPGQSLTLIATANQGSEATYESGFVIDKFPISRPNLTFSTLTVSNMSPEDSSIYLCSVGGQGSAEKLFFGSGTQLSVL.